This TCR beta chain was sequenced for a study of cytomegalovirus exposure and HLA in healthy donors. Turning to the study itself: In a previous analysis, about 100 million unique TCR beta sequences were found from 170 million or so T cells.

Of note for this clone: As yet, its antigen is unknown. One junction end does not reproduce the germline sequence, and a read error may be involved.

Germline V gene lookup returns CDR1 MNHEY and CDR2 SVGAGI. This CDR3 region has 15 residues. 13 Jbeta primers and 60 Vbeta primers were used for the PCR. Generated by immunoSEQ multiplex PCR, the TCRdb table keeps only in-frame clones and is missing some. The sample shows 95,000 to 100,000 clones, approximately 80% of them seen only once. Findings and caveats of the study: Rare sequences made up most TCRs, while some public TCRs were found in many donors. The authors excluded some V segments, including TRBV6-2 and TRBV6-3, as indistinguishable. Association of 16,951 TCR beta sequences with HLA alleles was found at 0.05 false discovery rate in a later analysis.

Sequencing was carried out using PBMCs. The receptor was derived from a female donor in good health and CMV-seropositive. V gene TRBV6-5 combines with J gene TRBJ2-1; D unresolved. As DNA, the CDR3 is TGTGCCAGCAGTAACTCATTGAGCTCCTACAATGAGCAGTTCTTC. This encodes CASSNSLSSYNEQFF.